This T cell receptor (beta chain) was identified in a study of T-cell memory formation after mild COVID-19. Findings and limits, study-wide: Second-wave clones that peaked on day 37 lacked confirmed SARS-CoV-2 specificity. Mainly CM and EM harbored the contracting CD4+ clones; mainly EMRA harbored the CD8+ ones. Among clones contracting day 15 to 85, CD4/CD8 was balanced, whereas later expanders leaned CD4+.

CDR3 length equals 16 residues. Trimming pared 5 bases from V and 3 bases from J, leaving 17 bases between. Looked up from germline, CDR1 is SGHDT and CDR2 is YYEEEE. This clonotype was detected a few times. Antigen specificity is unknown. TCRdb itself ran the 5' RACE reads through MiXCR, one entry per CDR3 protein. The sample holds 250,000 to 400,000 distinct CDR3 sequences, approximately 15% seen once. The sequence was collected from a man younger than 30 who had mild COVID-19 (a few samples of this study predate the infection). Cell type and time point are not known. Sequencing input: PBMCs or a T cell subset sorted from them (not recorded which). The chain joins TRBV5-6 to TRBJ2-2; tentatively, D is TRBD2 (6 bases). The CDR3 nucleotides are TGTGCCAGCAGGTCGGACCGGCGGGACTACACCGGGGAGCTGTTTTTT. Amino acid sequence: CASRSDRRDYTGELFF.